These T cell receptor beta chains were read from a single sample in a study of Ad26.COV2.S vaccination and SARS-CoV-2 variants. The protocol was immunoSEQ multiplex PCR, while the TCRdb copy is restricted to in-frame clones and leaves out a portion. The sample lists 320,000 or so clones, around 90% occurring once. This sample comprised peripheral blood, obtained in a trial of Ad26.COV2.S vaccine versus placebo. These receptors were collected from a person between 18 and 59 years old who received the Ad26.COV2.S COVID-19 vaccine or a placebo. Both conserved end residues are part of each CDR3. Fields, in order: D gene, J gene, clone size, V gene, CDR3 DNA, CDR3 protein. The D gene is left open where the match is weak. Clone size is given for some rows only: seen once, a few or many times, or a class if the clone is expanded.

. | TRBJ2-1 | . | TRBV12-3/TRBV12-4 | TGTGCCAGCAGCCGACGGATTAGGGATGAGCAGTTCTTC | CASSRRIRDEQFF
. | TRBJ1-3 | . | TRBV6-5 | TGTGCCAGCAGTCGGGACTCTGGAAACACCATATATTTT | CASSRDSGNTIYF
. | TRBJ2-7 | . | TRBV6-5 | TGTGCCAGCGGGTGGGGCTACGAGCAGTACTTC | CASGWGYEQYF
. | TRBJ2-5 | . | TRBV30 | TGTGCCTGGAGTGTAAACAGCCAAGAGACCCAGTACTTC | CAWSVNSQETQYF
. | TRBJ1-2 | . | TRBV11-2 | TGTGCCAGCAGCCCAGACTATGGCTACACCTTC | CASSPDYGYTF
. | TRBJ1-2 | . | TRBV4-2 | TGTGCCAGCAGTCTCCCGGGACGCAGCTATGGCTACACCTTC | CASSLPGRSYGYTF
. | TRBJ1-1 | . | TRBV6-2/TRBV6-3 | TGTGCCAGCAGTTACTCTGGGTTATCTGAAGCTTTCTTT | CASSYSGLSEAFF
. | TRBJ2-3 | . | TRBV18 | TGTGCCAGCTCACCAGAAAGGGTCACAGATACGCAGTATTTT | CASSPERVTDTQYF
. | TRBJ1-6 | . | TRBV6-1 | TGTGCCAGCAGTGAATTCTCCGGGACCTTGGTCCTCCACTTT | CASSEFSGTLVLHF
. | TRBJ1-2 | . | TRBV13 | TGTGCCAGCAGCATACGTACCTATGGCTACACCTTC | CASSIRTYGYTF
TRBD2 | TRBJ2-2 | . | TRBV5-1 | TGCGCCAGCAGCCCGATGAGCGGGGGTGACACCGGGGAGCTGTTTTTT | CASSPMSGGDTGELFF
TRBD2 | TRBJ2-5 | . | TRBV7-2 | TGTGCCAGCAGCTTAGGGCTAGCGGGCATATCCGTAGAAGAGACCCAGTACTTC | CASSLGLAGISVEETQYF
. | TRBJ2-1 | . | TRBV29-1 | TGCAGCGTTGTTCAGGGAGAACCCTACAATGAGCAGTTCTTC | CSVVQGEPYNEQFF
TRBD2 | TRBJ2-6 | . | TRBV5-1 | TGCGCCAGCAGCCCGAGGGGCGGGAGGATGACTGGGGCCAACGTCCTGACTTTC | CASSPRGGRMTGANVLTF
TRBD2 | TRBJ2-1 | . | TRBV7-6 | TGTGCCAGCAGCTTAGCGGGACTAGCATCCCCCCCGTACAATGAGCAGTTCTTC | CASSLAGLASPPYNEQFF
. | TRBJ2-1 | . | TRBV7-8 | TGTGCCAGCAGATGGGACTCCAATGAGCAGTTCTTC | CASRWDSNEQFF
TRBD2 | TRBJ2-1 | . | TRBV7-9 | TGTGCCAGCAGCTTACGAGCTAGCGGGAGCGGTGAGCAGTTCTTC | CASSLRASGSGEQFF
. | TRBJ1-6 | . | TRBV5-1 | TGCGCCAGCAAGAAGACAGGTTATGATTCACCCCTCCACTTT | CASKKTGYDSPLHF
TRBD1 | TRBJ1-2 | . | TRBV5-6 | TGTGCCAGCAGCTTGGAAGGACAGGGCCATCGGTTCTATGGCTACACCTTC | CASSLEGQGHRFYGYTF
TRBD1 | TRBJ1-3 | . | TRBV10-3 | TGTGCCGCAATTACCGGGACAGGGGATACCGCCATATATTTT | CAAITGTGDTAIYF
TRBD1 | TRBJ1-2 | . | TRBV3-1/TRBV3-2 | TGTGCCAGCAGCTTGGGACAGGGGAGCGGCTACACCTTC | CASSLGQGSGYTF
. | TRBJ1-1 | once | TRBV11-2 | TGTGCCAGCAGCTTAGGACAACGAGTGAACACTGAAGCTTTCTTT | CASSLGQRVNTEAFF
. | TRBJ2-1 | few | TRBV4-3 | TGCGCCAGCAGCCAAGGAATATTCGGTTACAATGAGCAGTTCTTC | CASSQGIFGYNEQFF
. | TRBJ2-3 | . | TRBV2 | TGTGCCAGCACGACTAGAAGGGGCGCAGATACGCAGTATTTT | CASTTRRGADTQYF
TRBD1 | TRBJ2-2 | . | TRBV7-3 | TGTGCCAGCAGCGCCCGGGACAGGGTAAATGGCGGGGAGCTGTTTTTT | CASSARDRVNGGELFF
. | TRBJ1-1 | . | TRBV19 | TGTGCCAGTAGTACCCGGGTGAGCTTTGAAGCTTTCTTT | CASSTRVSFEAFF
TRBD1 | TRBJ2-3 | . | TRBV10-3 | TGTGCCATCATGGGACAGGGAGGAGATACGCAGTATTTT | CAIMGQGGDTQYF
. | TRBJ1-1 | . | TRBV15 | TGTGCCACCAGCAGAGACCGCTCGGTCTATGAAGCTTTCTTT | CATSRDRSVYEAFF
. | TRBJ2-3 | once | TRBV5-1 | TGCGCCAGCAGCTTGGTTGGCAGCGGCACAGATACGCAGTATTTT | CASSLVGSGTDTQYF
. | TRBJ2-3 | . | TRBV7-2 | TGTGCCAGCAGCTTAGAGGGACGGAGCACAGATACGCAGTATTTT | CASSLEGRSTDTQYF
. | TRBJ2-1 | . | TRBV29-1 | TGCAGCGTTGAATTGGATGAGCAGTTCTTC | CSVELDEQFF
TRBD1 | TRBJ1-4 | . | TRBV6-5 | TGTGCCAGCAGATCCGGGACAGGGAATGAAAAACTGTTTTTT | CASRSGTGNEKLFF
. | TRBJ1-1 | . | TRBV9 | TGTGCCAGCAGCCCACCCACCCTCGGGGCTACGACTGAAGCTTTCTTT | CASSPPTLGATTEAFF
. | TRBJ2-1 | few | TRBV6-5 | TGTGCCAGCAGTTACTCGGCTCGTAGCTCCTACAATGAGCAGTTCTTC | CASSYSARSSYNEQFF
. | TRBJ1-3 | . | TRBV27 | TGTGCCAGCAGTATTCAGGGTGGCGGAAACACCATATATTTT | CASSIQGGGNTIYF
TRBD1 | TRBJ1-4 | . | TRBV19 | TGTGCCAGTAGTCCGCGCGGGACAGGGTTTGAAAAACTGTTTTTT | CASSPRGTGFEKLFF
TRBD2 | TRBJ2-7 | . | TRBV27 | TGTGCCAGCAGCACCGCGGGGGGTCTTACCTACGAGCAGTACTTC | CASSTAGGLTYEQYF
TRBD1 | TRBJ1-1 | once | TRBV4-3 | TGCGCCAGCAGCCACGTCGCCGGGACAGGTAACACTGAAGCTTTCTTT | CASSHVAGTGNTEAFF
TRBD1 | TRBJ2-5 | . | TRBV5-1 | TGCGCCAGCAGCACGGACAGGGAGACCCAGTACTTC | CASSTDRETQYF
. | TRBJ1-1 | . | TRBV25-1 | TGTGCCAGCAGTGAGGTAGGGGAGACTGAAGCTTTCTTT | CASSEVGETEAFF
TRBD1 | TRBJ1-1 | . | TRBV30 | TGTGCCTGGACCCGGGACAGGGGCACTGAAGCTTTCTTT | CAWTRDRGTEAFF
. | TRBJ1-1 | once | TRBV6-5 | TGTGCCAGCAGTTACTACAGTGACAGGCCAAACACTGAAGCTTTCTTT | CASSYYSDRPNTEAFF
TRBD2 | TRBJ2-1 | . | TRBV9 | TGTGCCAGCAGCCCAGGACTAGCGGATTACAATGAGCAGTTCTTC | CASSPGLADYNEQFF
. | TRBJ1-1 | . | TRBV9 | TGTGCCAGCAGCGTAAAACAGGGACTGAACACTGAAGCTTTCTTT | CASSVKQGLNTEAFF
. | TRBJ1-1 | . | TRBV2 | TGTGCCAGCATTATCCCGGGCTCCCGTGGTACTGAAGCTTTCTTT | CASIIPGSRGTEAFF
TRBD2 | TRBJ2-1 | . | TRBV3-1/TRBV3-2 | TGTGCCAGCGAATCGGCTAGCGGGGGTAATGAGCAGTTCTTC | CASESASGGNEQFF
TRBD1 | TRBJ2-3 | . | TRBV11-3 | TGTGCCAGCAGCGTGGGACAGGGCGGCACAGATACGCAGTATTTT | CASSVGQGGTDTQYF
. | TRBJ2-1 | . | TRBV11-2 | TGTGCCAGCAGCTTAGATGCCTACAATGAGCAGTTCTTC | CASSLDAYNEQFF
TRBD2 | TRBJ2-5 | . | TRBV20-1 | TGCAGTGCTAGTGAATTAGCGGGAGAGACCCAGTACTTC | CSASELAGETQYF
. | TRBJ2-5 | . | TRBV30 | TGTGCCTGGAGTGTGCTGCAAGAGACCCAGTACTTC | CAWSVLQETQYF
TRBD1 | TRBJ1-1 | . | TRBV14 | TGTGCCAGCAGCCAAGATCTCCCAGGGGGAACTGAAGCTTTCTTT | CASSQDLPGGTEAFF